The 15 T cell receptor beta chains below all came from one sample that was sequenced in a study of cytomegalovirus exposure and HLA in healthy donors. The PCR had 60 Vbeta and 13 Jbeta primers. Generated by immunoSEQ multiplex PCR, the TCRdb table keeps only in-frame clones and is missing some. The table records 150,000 to 200,000 clones, more than 65% of them present only once. The source material was PBMCs. Receptors originate from a man younger than 35 in good health and CMV-seropositive.

The chain combines TRBV6-1 with TRBJ1-4; 7 bases align to TRBD1. Germline loops: CDR1 MNHNS, CDR2 SASEGT. V lost 10 bases, J lost 6 bases, and 8 bases stayed unmatched. The CDR3 extends over 13 amino acids. CDR3 coding DNA: TGTGCCACCCGACAGGGACGATATGAAAAACTGTTTTTT. It codes for CATRQGRYEKLFF.

The genes are TRBV11-3 and TRBJ2-2; unclear D gene. Germline V CDR1 and CDR2: SGHNT, YENEEA. V was cut by 4 bases and J by 6 bases, with 6 bases left in between. CDR3 length: 12 amino acids. This CDR3 reads CASSSPSGELFF. The CDR3 DNA sequence: TGTGCCAGCAGCTCCCCCTCCGGGGAGCTGTTTTTT.

The V call is TRBV7-2, the J call TRBJ2-2; 12 bases align to TRBD2. Germline CDR1 is SGHTA and CDR2 is FQGNSA. The CDR3 runs 15 residues. V gave up 4 bases and J gave up 7 bases; unmatched junction bases: 4. CDR3 in DNA: TGTGCCAGCAGCTACCAGACTAGCGGGAGCGGGGAGCTGTTTTTT. Translated: CASSYQTSGSGELFF.

V and J are TRBV10-3 and TRBJ1-4, with D possibly being TRBD1 (5 bases). Trimming removed 8 bases at V and 5 bases at J, with 12 bases between. CDR3 length: 13 residues. Germline loops: CDR1 ENHRY, CDR2 SYGVKD. This CDR3 reads CAIGGGENEKLFF. DNA of the CDR3: TGTGCCATCGGGGGAGGAGAGAATGAAAAACTGTTTTTT.

This chain joins TRBV4-1 and TRBJ1-4, with a tentative D call TRBD1 (5 bases). The V end lost 6 bases, the J end lost 6 bases, and 17 bases lay between the germline ends. This CDR3 contains 15 residues. Germline-derived CDR1 and CDR2 are MGHRA and YSYEKL. The CDR3 loop is CASSLRGGADEKLFF. The CDR3 bases are TGCGCCAGCAGTCTTAGGGGAGGGGCGGATGAAAAACTGTTTTTT.

This chain links TRBV12-5 with TRBJ1-1; D unresolved. Germline V gene sequence: CDR1 LGHNT, CDR2 FRNRAP. The CDR3 is 14 residues long. Trimming took 0 bases from V and 4 from J, leaving 9 bases between them. The CDR3 DNA is TGTGCTAGTGGTTTGGTACTTGGAGGCACTGAAGCTTTCTTT. Protein: CASGLVLGGTEAFF. Full variable domain (outside the CDR3, taken from reference TRBV12-5 and TRBJ1-1): DARVTQTPRHKVTEMGQEVTMRCQPILGHNTVFWYRQTMMQGLELLAYFRNRAPLDDSGMPKDRFSAEMPDATLATLKIQPSEPRDSAVYFCASGLVLGGTEAFFGQGTRLTVV.

The chain joins TRBV2 to TRBJ1-2, with a tentative D call TRBD1 (6 bases). The CDR3 runs 15 residues. Germline V gene data show CDR1 as SNHLY and CDR2 as FYNNEI. Trimming shortened V by 5 bases and J by 4 bases, and 17 bases separated the two germline ends. The CDR3, as DNA: TGTGCCAGCAGTCCGGAGGCGGCAGGGGTCTATGGCTACACCTTC. It translates to CASSPEAAGVYGYTF.

The chain recombines TRBV10-3 with TRBJ1-1; the D gene is possibly TRBD1 (5 bases). V lost 5 bases to trimming and J lost 4 bases, with 17 bases between them. Germline V CDR1 and CDR2: ENHRY, SYGVKD. CDR3 length: 15 amino acids. The CDR3 loop is CAISPPGGRVTEAFF. The CDR3 DNA reads TGTGCCATCAGTCCCCCCGGGGGGAGGGTCACTGAAGCTTTCTTT.

The chain links TRBV5-1 to TRBJ2-1; the match to TRBD2 covers 10 bases. The CDR3 totals 17 residues. In germline, CDR1 is SGHRS, CDR2 YFSETQ. V lost 0 bases, J lost 7 bases, and 10 bases stayed unmatched. The CDR3 loop is CASSLAPGTSARNEQFF. The CDR3 bases are TGCGCCAGCAGCTTGGCACCCGGGACTAGCGCTCGGAATGAGCAGTTCTTC.

The rearrangement uses TRBV9 and TRBJ1-2, with D maybe TRBD1 (5 bases). CDR1 and CDR2 from the germline V gene are SGDLS and YYNGEE. The CDR3 is made up of 14 amino acids. V gave up 6 bases and J gave up 3 bases, with 15 bases separating them. The CDR3 coding sequence is TGTGCCAGCACCGTGGAGGGGATGGACTATGGCTACACCTTC. This translates into CASTVEGMDYGYTF.

The rearrangement uses TRBV5-1 and TRBJ2-2; 10 bases line up with TRBD2. Germline lookup yields CDR1 SGHRS and CDR2 YFSETQ. With 5 bases clipped from V and 5 bases from J, the junction kept 6 bases outside the gene matches. The CDR3 covers 15 residues. The CDR3 bases are TGCGCCAGCAGTAGGAGCGGGAGGGTGACCGGGGAGCTGTTTTTT. It is translated as CASSRSGRVTGELFF.

The chain carries TRBV7-3 and TRBJ1-1; D gene ambiguous. The CDR3 has 13 residues. Germline V CDR1 and CDR2: SGHTA, FQGTGA. Trimming took off 0 bases at V and 7 bases at J, with 9 bases between the two ends. The CDR3 sequence is CASSLTPSGEAFF. The CDR3 bases are TGTGCCAGCAGCTTAACTCCCAGCGGTGAAGCTTTCTTT.

In this sample, this clone turned up once. This rearrangement joins TRBV2 to TRBJ2-3, with 9 bases lining up with TRBD1. CDR3 length: 15 amino acids. The germline gives CDR1 SNHLY, CDR2 FYNNEI. V lost 7 bases to trimming and J lost 0 bases; unmatched junction nucleotides: 5. The CDR3 DNA follows: TGTGCCAGCAATGGACAGGGGCTTAGCACAGATACGCAGTATTTT. It specifies CASNGQGLSTDTQYF.

The V call is TRBV19, the J call TRBJ1-2; D may be TRBD1 (6 bases). Germline V gives CDR1 LNHDA, CDR2 SQIVND (reference sequence). Trimming stripped 2 bases from V and 0 bases from J, with 7 bases between. The CDR3 totals 14 residues. The CDR3: CASSIKGANYGYTF. Here the CDR3 DNA reads TGTGCCAGTAGTATAAAGGGGGCTAACTATGGCTACACCTTC.

The chain has TRBV6-1 and TRBJ1-2; D unclear. The V end was cut by 2 bases, the J end by 8 bases, with 9 bases between. CDR3 length: 12 residues. Per the germline V gene, CDR1 is MNHNS and CDR2 is SASEGT. CDR3 amino acids: CASSESVRGYTF. In nucleotides, the CDR3 is TGTGCCAGCAGTGAATCAGTTCGAGGCTACACCTTC.